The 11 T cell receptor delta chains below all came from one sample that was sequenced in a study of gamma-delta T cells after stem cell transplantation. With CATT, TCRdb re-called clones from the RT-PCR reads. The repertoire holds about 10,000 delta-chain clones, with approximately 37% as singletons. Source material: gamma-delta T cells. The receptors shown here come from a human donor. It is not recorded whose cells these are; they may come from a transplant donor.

The chain's CDR3 is CARAVYLTGGYTDKLIF. CDR3 coding DNA: TGTGCCCGTGCGGTCTACCTTACTGGGGGATACACCGATAAACTCATCTTT. The chain recombines TRDV3 with TRDJ1, with TRDD3 identical over 10 bases. The germline V gene encodes CDR1 TVYSNPD and CDR2 GDNSRS (reference sequence). The CDR3 covers 17 residues. Trimming at V came to 5 bases and at J to 0 bases, leaving 15 bases not matched to a gene.

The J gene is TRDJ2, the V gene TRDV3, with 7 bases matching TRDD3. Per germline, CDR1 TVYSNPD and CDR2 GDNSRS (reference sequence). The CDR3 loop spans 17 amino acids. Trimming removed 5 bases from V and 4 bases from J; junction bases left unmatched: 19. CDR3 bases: TGTGCCCTCTTCTACGGTCTGGGGGGTACCCGGACAGCACAACTCTTCTTT. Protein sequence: CALFYGLGGTRTAQLFF.

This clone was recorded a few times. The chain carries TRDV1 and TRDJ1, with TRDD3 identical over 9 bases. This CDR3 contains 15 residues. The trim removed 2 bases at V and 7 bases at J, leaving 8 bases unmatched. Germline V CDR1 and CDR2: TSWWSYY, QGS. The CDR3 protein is CALGERRGIQPKLIF. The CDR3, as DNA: TGTGCTCTTGGGGAAAGGAGGGGGATACAGCCTAAACTCATCTTT.

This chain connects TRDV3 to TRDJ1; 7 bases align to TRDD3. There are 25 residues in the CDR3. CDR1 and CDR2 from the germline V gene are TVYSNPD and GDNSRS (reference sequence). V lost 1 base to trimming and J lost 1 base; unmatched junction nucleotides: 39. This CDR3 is CAFKTFSATNFYGLQLYWGTDKLIF. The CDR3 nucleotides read TGTGCCTTTAAGACCTTTTCGGCGACTAATTTCTACGGCCTACAACTTTACTGGGGCACCGATAAACTCATCTTT. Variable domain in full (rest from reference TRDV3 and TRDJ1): CDKVTQSSPDQTVASGSEVVLLCTYDTVYSNPDLFWYRIRPDYSFQFVFYGDNSRSEGADFTQGRFSVKHILTQKAFHLVISPVRTEDSATYYCAFKTFSATNFYGLQLYWGTDKLIFGKGTRVTVEP.

The CDR3 loop is CAFRTDFSAWILWGILSPCYTDKLIF. The CDR3 DNA is TGTGCCTTTAGGACTGATTTCTCGGCCTGGATCCTTTGGGGGATCCTTAGCCCCTGTTACACCGATAAACTCATCTTT. V is TRDV3 and J is TRDJ1; TRDD3 matches at 8 bases. This CDR3 is 26 amino acids long. The trim removed 0 bases at V and 0 bases at J, leaving 39 bases unmatched. The germline V gene has CDR1 TVYSNPD and CDR2 GDNSRS (reference sequence).

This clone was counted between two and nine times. The CDR3 DNA follows: TGTGCTCTTGGGGAACGGTTGCCCTCGGGCCTACCCGCCGCACAACTCTTCTTT. Amino acids: CALGERLPSGLPAAQLFF. This sequence joins TRDV1 and TRDJ2, with D tentatively TRDD2 (5 bases). Per germline, CDR1 TSWWSYY and CDR2 QGS. CDR3 length: 18 residues. With 1 base removed from V and 8 bases from J, the gap between germline ends came to 23 bases.

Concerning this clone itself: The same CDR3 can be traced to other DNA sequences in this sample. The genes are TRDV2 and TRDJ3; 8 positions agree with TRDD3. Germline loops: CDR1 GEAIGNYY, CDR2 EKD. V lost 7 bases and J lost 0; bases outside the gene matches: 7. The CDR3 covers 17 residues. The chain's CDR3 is CACPTGGPSWDTRQMFF. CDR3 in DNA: TGTGCCTGCCCTACTGGGGGCCCCTCCTGGGACACCCGACAGATGTTTTTC.

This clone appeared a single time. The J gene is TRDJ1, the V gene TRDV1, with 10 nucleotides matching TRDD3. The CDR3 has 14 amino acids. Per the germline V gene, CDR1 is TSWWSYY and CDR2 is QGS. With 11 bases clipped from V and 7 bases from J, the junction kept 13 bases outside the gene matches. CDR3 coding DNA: TGTGCTTCCACTGGGGGATCCTCGGGCGCTAAACTCATCTTT. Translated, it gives CASTGGSSGAKLIF.

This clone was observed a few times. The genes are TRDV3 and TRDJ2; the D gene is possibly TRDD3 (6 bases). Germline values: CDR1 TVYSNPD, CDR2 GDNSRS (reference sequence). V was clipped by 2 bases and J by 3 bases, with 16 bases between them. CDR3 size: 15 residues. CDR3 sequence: CAFPYQGDLTAQLFF. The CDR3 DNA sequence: TGTGCCTTTCCCTACCAGGGGGACCTGACAGCACAACTCTTCTTT.

The CDR3 DNA sequence: TGTGCTCTTGGGGACTCCACGATAAGTGACTGGGCCTGGGGGACCGATAAACTCATCTTT. This sequence encodes CALGDSTISDWAWGTDKLIF. V gene TRDV1 combines with J gene TRDJ1, with TRDD3 matching 7 bases. CDR3 length: 20 amino acids. Germline CDR1 and CDR2: TSWWSYY and QGS. The trim removed 3 bases at V and 2 bases at J, leaving 21 bases unmatched.

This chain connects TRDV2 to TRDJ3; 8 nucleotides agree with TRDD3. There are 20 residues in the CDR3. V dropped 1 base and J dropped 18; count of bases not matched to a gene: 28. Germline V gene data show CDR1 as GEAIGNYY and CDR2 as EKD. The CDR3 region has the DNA TGTGCCTGTGACACTGGGGGATCAGAGACCCGCTCCTGTGACACCCGCCCGATGTTTTTC. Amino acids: CACDTGGSETRSCDTRPMFF.